The 30 T cell receptor beta chains given below trace back to one sample, sequenced in a study of CD8 T cells in ankylosing spondylitis. General observations from the study: Blood of patients with ankylosing spondylitis appeared to be characterized by a TCR beta motif of several highly homologous variants.

TCRdb ran MiXCR on the 5' RACE reads and lists one entry per CDR3 protein. The sample records more than 400,000 distinct CDR3 sequences, roughly 5.2% being singletons. These TCRs are of unknown antigen specificity. The sample taken for sequencing was blood, either unsorted or a sorted T cell fraction (not recorded which). All receptors come from a male donor with ankylosing spondylitis.

This clonotype was detected a few times. The chain couples TRBV27 to TRBJ2-3; possible D gene TRBD2, 5 bases. Trimming shortened V by 5 bases and J by 1 base, and 10 bases separated the two germline ends. The CDR3 contains 14 residues. Germline CDR1 MNHEY, CDR2 SMNVEV (reference sequence). The CDR3 DNA reads as TGTGCCAGCAGTCGAGGGTGGGGCACAGATACGCAGTATTTT. As protein: CASSRGWGTDTQYF.

The chain recombines TRBV6-6 with TRBJ2-7, with D perhaps matching TRBD2 (6 bases). Between the trimmed V and J ends, which lost 10 bases and 5 bases, there was a span of 15 bases. Germline CDR1 reads MNHNY; CDR2 reads SVGAGI (reference sequence). The CDR3 has 12 residues. The chain's CDR3 is CATLWGDHEQYF. In nucleotides, the CDR3 is TGTGCCACCCTCTGGGGGGACCACGAGCAGTACTTC.

This clonotype came up many times. The V gene is TRBV12-3 or TRBV12-4, the J gene TRBJ2-1; 9 nucleotides match TRBD1. V was clipped by 7 bases and J by 9 bases; unmatched bases: 7. The CDR3 loop spans 13 amino acids. The CDR3 region has the DNA TGTGCCAGCACCGGGACAGGGACAGGTGAGCAGTTCTTC. Translating gives CASTGTGTGEQFF.

The sample holds many counts of this clonotype. V gene TRBV20-1 combines with J gene TRBJ2-2; 7 bases fit TRBD2. With 3 bases clipped from V and 6 bases from J, the junction kept 1 base outside the gene matches. From germline, CDR1 is DFQATT and CDR2 SNEGSKA (reference sequence). The CDR3 is 12 residues long. This CDR3 is CSASGRPGELFF. DNA of the CDR3: TGCAGTGCTAGCGGGAGGCCCGGGGAGCTGTTTTTT.

In this sample, this clonotype turned up many times. The chain links TRBV10-3 to TRBJ1-6, with D tentatively TRBD1 (5 bases). The V end lost 2 bases, the J end lost 7 bases, and 12 bases lay between the germline ends. The germline gives CDR1 ENHRY, CDR2 SYGVKD. The CDR3 extends over 15 amino acids. The CDR3 DNA is TGTGCCATCAGTGAGAATTTAGGGGAGAATTCACCCCTCCACTTT. This translates into CAISENLGENSPLHF.

This clonotype was observed at least ten times. The chain links TRBV5-1 to TRBJ2-3; possible D gene TRBD2, 6 bases. V gave up 5 bases and J gave up 0 bases, with 10 bases separating them. The CDR3 extends over 14 amino acids. Germline CDR1 SGHRS, CDR2 YFSETQ. The CDR3 reads CASSIGTSTDTQYF. CDR3 nucleotide sequence: TGCGCCAGCAGTATCGGGACTAGCACAGATACGCAGTATTTT.

This clonotype showed up many times. This chain links TRBV7-2 with TRBJ2-7; no reliable D call. Looked up from germline, CDR1 is SGHTA and CDR2 is FQGNSA. The CDR3 is 13 amino acids. V was cut by 4 bases and J by 0 bases, with 7 bases left in between. The CDR3 sequence: CASSSLTSYEQYF. CDR3 in DNA: TGTGCCAGCAGCTCGCTGACCTCCTACGAGCAGTACTTC. Combining the CDR3 with reference TRBV7-2 and TRBJ2-7 gives the whole variable domain GAGVSQSPSNKVTEKGKDVELRCDPISGHTALYWYRQSLGQGLEFLIYFQGNSAPDKSGLPSDRFSAERTGGSVSTLTIQRTQQEDSAVYLCASSSLTSYEQYFGPGTRLTVT.

This clonotype has ten or more counts. The CDR3 bases are TGTGCCAGCAGCTCCCGATCAAACAGCGGGAGGTTGAGAGATACGCAGTATTTT. Translating gives CASSSRSNSGRLRDTQYF. The genes are TRBV4-2 and TRBJ2-3; 9 nucleotides line up with TRBD2. Germline CDR1 is LGHNA and CDR2 is YNFKEQ. V gave up 5 bases and J gave up 5 bases; unmatched junction bases: 17. There are 18 residues in the CDR3.

This clonotype turned up a few times. The chain employs TRBV20-1 and TRBJ2-1; possibly TRBD1 or TRBD2 for D (6 bases each). The CDR3 extends over 13 amino acids. With 1 base removed from V and 7 bases from J, the gap between germline ends came to 11 bases. Germline CDR1 is DFQATT and CDR2 is SNEGSKA (reference sequence). This chain's CDR3 is CSARVWGANEQFF. CDR3 nucleotide sequence: TGCAGTGCTAGAGTGTGGGGGGCGAATGAGCAGTTCTTC.

V usage is TRBV6-6 and J usage is TRBJ1-2, with D hard to call. Germline loops: CDR1 MNHNY, CDR2 SVGAGI (reference sequence). This CDR3 spans 12 amino acids. Trimming removed 0 bases from V and 12 bases from J, with 11 bases in between. The CDR3 reads CASSYSSRMDTF. CDR3 sequence (DNA): TGTGCCAGCAGTTACTCAAGCAGGATGGACACCTTC.

At least ten counts were recorded for this clonotype. The chain joins TRBV5-1 to TRBJ1-1, with a possible D match to TRBD1 (5 bases). Trimming stripped 4 bases from V and 0 bases from J, with 10 bases between. CDR1 is SGHRS and CDR2 is YFSETQ in the germline V gene. CDR3 size: 14 residues. The CDR3 loop reads CASSGGPLNTEAFF. The CDR3 nucleotides are TGCGCCAGCAGCGGGGGACCGCTGAACACTGAAGCTTTCTTT. Full variable domain (outside the CDR3, taken from reference TRBV5-1 and TRBJ1-1): KAGVTQTPRYLIKTRGQQVTLSCSPISGHRSVSWYQQTPGQGLQFLFEYFSETQRNKGNFPGRFSGRQFSNSRSEMNVSTLELGDSALYLCASSGGPLNTEAFFGQGTRLTVV.

This clonotype appeared many times. The chain couples TRBV4-3 to TRBJ2-7; 7 bases line up with TRBD1. Germline V gene data show CDR1 as LGHNA and CDR2 as YSLEER. With 0 bases clipped from V and 3 bases from J, the junction kept 5 bases outside the gene matches. The CDR3 extends over 15 amino acids. The CDR3 DNA reads TGCGCCAGCAGCCAAGAAGGGAGACAGGGCTACGAGCAGTACTTC. Translated: CASSQEGRQGYEQYF.

This clonotype was counted ten times or more. This chain joins TRBV6-2 or TRBV6-3 and TRBJ2-5, with D uncertain. CDR1 is MNHEY, CDR2 SVGEGT, per germline. This CDR3 contains 14 residues. V was cut by 6 bases and J by 3 bases, with 14 bases left in between. CDR3 DNA sequence: TGTGCCAGCAGCCCCCTCGGACGGGAAGAGACCCAGTACTTC. Translation gives CASSPLGREETQYF.

This clonotype was picked up many times. The V gene is TRBV18, the J gene TRBJ1-4, with D hard to call. The CDR3 totals 14 residues. The germline gives CDR1 KGHSH, CDR2 LQKENI. The V end was cut by 3 bases, the J end by 8 bases, with 13 bases between. For the CDR3, the DNA is TGTGCCAGCTCACCGAGTACGAGGGAAGAAAAACTGTTTTTT. Protein: CASSPSTREEKLFF.

There are many counts of this clonotype. V gene TRBV4-3 combines with J gene TRBJ2-7; D ambiguous. The germline V gene has CDR1 LGHNA and CDR2 YSLEER. The CDR3 has 15 amino acids. The V end was cut by 1 base, the J end by 2 bases, with 12 bases between. CDR3: CASSQGVDIAYEQYF. DNA for the CDR3: TGCGCCAGCAGCCAAGGAGTCGACATTGCCTACGAGCAGTACTTC.

This clonotype was seen many times. This sequence joins TRBV7-8 and TRBJ2-1; D not certain. V lost 1 base, J lost 6 bases, and 10 bases lay in between. The CDR3 extends over 14 amino acids. CDR1 and CDR2 (germline): SGHVS, FQNEAQ. The DNA for the CDR3 is TGTGCCAGCAGCTTAGGAGGTGACGCCAATGAGCAGTTCTTC. Residues: CASSLGGDANEQFF.

This clonotype was picked up many times. J is TRBJ1-1 and V is TRBV29-1; D unresolved. Germline loops: CDR1 SQVTM, CDR2 ANQGSEA. CDR3 length: 11 amino acids. Here the CDR3 reads CSGLGGTEAFF. CDR3 DNA: TGCAGTGGGCTCGGTGGGACTGAAGCTTTCTTT.

This clonotype was counted at least ten times. J is TRBJ2-5 and V is TRBV20-1; 11 bases line up with TRBD2. V shed 3 bases and J 5 bases; nucleotides not matched to a gene: 5. This CDR3 is 14 amino acids long. The V gene's germline CDR1 is DFQATT and CDR2 SNEGSKA (reference sequence). The CDR3 protein is CSASPSGRTETQYF. CDR3 DNA sequence: TGCAGTGCTAGCCCTAGCGGGAGGACGGAGACCCAGTACTTC.

The J gene is TRBJ2-1, the V gene TRBV20-1; TRBD2 matches at 9 bases. J lost 5 bases, V lost 3 bases, and 5 bases had no gene match. Germline V gene sequence: CDR1 DFQATT, CDR2 SNEGSKA (reference sequence). The CDR3 totals 14 residues. CDR3 loop: CSASTAGGNNEQFF. The CDR3 nucleotides read TGCAGTGCTAGTACCGCGGGGGGGAACAATGAGCAGTTCTTC.

This clonotype was found many times. The chain combines TRBV7-2 with TRBJ1-2, with D unclear. The CDR3 consists of 15 residues. With 5 bases removed from V and 0 bases from J, the gap between germline ends came to 13 bases. Germline V gene sequence: CDR1 SGHTA, CDR2 FQGNSA. In DNA, the CDR3 is TGTGCCAGCAGCCCGAACCCGGGAGCTAACTATGGCTACACCTTC. The encoded protein is CASSPNPGANYGYTF. The full variable domain, with the rest looked up from reference TRBV7-2 and TRBJ1-2, is GAGVSQSPSNKVTEKGKDVELRCDPISGHTALYWYRQSLGQGLEFLIYFQGNSAPDKSGLPSDRFSAERTGGSVSTLTIQRTQQEDSAVYLCASSPNPGANYGYTFGSGTRLTVV.

Many counts were recorded for this clonotype. This chain uses TRBV20-1 with TRBJ2-5; the D is unclear. The germline V gene has CDR1 DFQATT and CDR2 SNEGSKA (reference sequence). V was pared by 0 bases and J by 4 bases, with 12 bases between. The CDR3 is 14 residues long. For the CDR3, the DNA is TGCAGTGCTAGAGATAGGCCAACCCGAGAGACCCAGTACTTC. It codes for CSARDRPTRETQYF.

This clonotype was seen at least ten times. V is TRBV12-3 or TRBV12-4 and J is TRBJ2-1; 7 bases fit TRBD1. The CDR3 has 14 amino acids. V trimming: 1 base; J trimming: 5 bases; junction bases outside the gene matches: 2. The CDR3 DNA sequence: TGTGCCAGCAGTTTAGTACAGGGGAACAATGAGCAGTTCTTC. Translated, it gives CASSLVQGNNEQFF.

This clonotype was observed a few times. The chain recombines TRBV10-2 with TRBJ2-1; 7 nucleotides align to TRBD2. This CDR3 is built from 15 residues. J lost 4 bases, V lost 4 bases, and 7 bases had no gene match. From germline, CDR1 is WSHSY and CDR2 SAAADI. Here the CDR3 reads CASSGRDYLYNEQFF. CDR3 DNA sequence: TGCGCCAGCAGTGGACGGGACTATCTTTACAATGAGCAGTTCTTC.

This clonotype was seen many times. J is TRBJ1-1 and V is TRBV28; D possibly corresponds to TRBD1 (5 bases). Trimming removed 5 bases at V and 0 bases at J, with 13 bases between. The CDR3 has 15 amino acids. Germline values: CDR1 MDHEN, CDR2 SYDVKM. CDR3 sequence reads: CASSPYVGVNTEAFF. The CDR3 nucleotides read TGTGCCAGCAGTCCCTACGTGGGGGTGAACACTGAAGCTTTCTTT.

This clonotype was recorded many times. The chain combines TRBV10-3 with TRBJ1-5, with D perhaps matching TRBD1 (6 bases). Germline assignment: CDR1 ENHRY and CDR2 SYGVKD. V lost 3 bases, J lost 12 bases, and 21 bases lay in between. This CDR3 has 15 amino acids. CDR3 amino acids: CAISDRTGNARLQHF. The CDR3, as DNA: TGTGCCATCAGTGATAGAACAGGGAACGCAAGGCTCCAGCATTTT.

This clonotype was recorded many times. The gene calls are TRBV15 and TRBJ2-1, with TRBD1 identical over 7 bases. CDR1 is LNHNV, CDR2 YYDKDF, per germline (reference sequence). V was pared by 3 bases and J by 0 bases, with 2 bases of the junction left unmatched. The CDR3 covers 15 residues. The CDR3 is CATSRTGSSYNEQFF. The CDR3 nucleotides read TGTGCCACCAGCAGGACAGGGAGCTCCTACAATGAGCAGTTCTTC.

This clonotype was seen repeatedly, ten times or more. The chain joins TRBV4-3 to TRBJ1-5, with D tentatively TRBD1 (6 bases). Germline V gene lookup returns CDR1 LGHNA and CDR2 YSLEER. CDR3 length equals 16 residues. The ends were cut back, 4 bases at V and 4 bases at J, with 17 bases in the middle. The CDR3 nucleotides are TGCGCCAGCAGCCTCGTTGGAGGGGGAGTGAATCAGCCCCAGCATTTT. Protein sequence: CASSLVGGGVNQPQHF.

V and J are TRBV19 and TRBJ2-2; 10 bases map to TRBD1. Germline V lookup: CDR1 LNHDA, CDR2 SQIVND (reference sequence). The CDR3 contains 14 residues. J gave up 5 bases and V 5 bases, and 2 bases lay outside the gene matches. The CDR3 sequence: CASSRQGATGELFF. Here the CDR3 DNA reads TGTGCCAGTAGTCGACAGGGGGCAACCGGGGAGCTGTTTTTT.

This clonotype has just a few counts. V gene TRBV30 combines with J gene TRBJ2-1; D not resolved. Per the germline V gene, CDR1 is GTSNPN and CDR2 is SVGIG (reference sequence). V was shortened by 4 bases and J by 4 bases, with 5 bases between the two germline ends. The CDR3 is 11 amino acids. The CDR3 DNA reads as TGTGCCTGGACAGCTTACAATGAGCAGTTCTTC. Protein: CAWTAYNEQFF. Full variable domain (missing parts from reference TRBV30 and TRBJ2-1): SQTIHQWPATLVQPVGSPLSLECTVEGTSNPNLYWYRQAAGRGLQLLFYSVGIGQISSEVPQNLSASRPQDRQFILSSKKLLLSDSGFYLCAWTAYNEQFFGPGTRLTVL.

A word on this clonotype: This may arise from a read error, as a much more abundant clone is one base away. The CDR3 spells CAISESGTSGAFF. The CDR3 DNA reads TGTGCCATCAGTGAGTCTGGGACCTCGGGGGCTTTCTTT. V is TRBV10-3 and J is TRBJ1-1; perhaps TRBD1 as D (5 bases). Trimming shortened V by 0 bases and J by 11 bases, and 13 bases separated the two germline ends. CDR3 size: 13 residues. Germline loops: CDR1 ENHRY, CDR2 SYGVKD.